This T cell receptor (beta chain) was obtained from a study of blood T cell repertoires in COVID-19. Study-wide context: The samples span acute and convalescent COVID-19 from the United States, Italy and Spain. PBMCs, B-cell-depleted T cells, or T cells provided the cDNA or gDNA that made up the material.

Methods used by the authors: Using reference gene primer amplification, nucleated cell counts were estimated. Only in-frame clones appear in the TCRdb table, and some are missing; sequencing was by immunoSEQ multiplex PCR. Clone size and V and J calls were adopted from that table, with D and trimming inferred from the DNA. The profile shows 150,000 to 200,000 clones, approximately 78% of them singletons. The germline V gene has CDR1 MNHEY and CDR2 SMNVEV (reference sequence). V lost 5 bases, J lost 1 base, and 5 bases stayed unmatched. The CDR3 has 14 residues. The V and J genes are TRBV27 and TRBJ2-7, with 7 nucleotides matching TRBD2. This TCR came from a woman older than 75 with active or convalescent COVID-19. What was sequenced was peripheral blood. DNA of the CDR3: TGTGCCAGCAGTCCTCTCGGGGGGTCCTACGAGCAGTACTTC. Protein product: CASSPLGGSYEQYF.